This T cell receptor beta chain was recovered during a study of T-cell memory formation after mild COVID-19. Background on the study: Clustering of TCRs was largely donor specific.

On this clonotype: What it recognizes is unknown.

Notes on the study in general: Researchers found some responding clones in pre-infection memory, a sign that cross-reactive memory joined. Mainly CM and EM harbored the contracting CD4+ clones; mainly EMRA harbored the CD8+ ones.

Each CDR3 protein gets one entry after TCRdb re-called the 5' RACE reads with MiXCR. The data hold hundreds of thousands of distinct CDR3 sequences, with about 15% observed a single time. The sequencing sample was made of PBMCs or a T cell subset sorted from them (not recorded which). This sequence originates from a man aged 18 to 29 who had mild COVID-19 (a few samples of this study predate the infection). Cell type and time point are not known.

In nucleotides, the CDR3 is TGTGCCAGCAGCTTGGGACAGAGGACAATTAACTATGGCTACACCTTC. Translation gives CASSLGQRTINYGYTF. This rearrangement joins TRBV7-2 to TRBJ1-2, with 7 bases fitting TRBD1. V shed 3 bases, J shed 1 base, and the junction held 8 bases outside the gene matches. The CDR3 spans 16 residues. Germline V gene sequence: CDR1 SGHTA, CDR2 FQGNSA. Full variable domain (rest looked up from reference TRBV7-2 and TRBJ1-2): GAGVSQSPSNKVTEKGKDVELRCDPISGHTALYWYRQSLGQGLEFLIYFQGNSAPDKSGLPSDRFSAERTGGSVSTLTIQRTQQEDSAVYLCASSLGQRTINYGYTFGSGTRLTVV.